These 32 T cell receptor beta chains came from one sample sequenced in a study of cytomegalovirus exposure and HLA in healthy donors. In the PCR, 60 Vbeta and 13 Jbeta primers were used. Data came from immunoSEQ multiplex PCR; TCRdb stores just in-frame clones and leaves some out. The sample holds approximately 150,000 clones; roughly 80% are singletons and the top ten take less than 15%. What was sequenced was PBMCs. The receptors derive from a woman aged 45-65 years in good health and CMV-seronegative.

This clone was observed a few times. This chain connects TRBV2 to TRBJ2-6; D gene uncertain. V was trimmed by 2 bases and J by 4 bases, leaving 12 bases between them. CDR3 length: 16 residues. Germline V gene sequence: CDR1 SNHLY, CDR2 FYNNEI. The CDR3 nucleotides are TGTGCCAGCAGTGAAAGCTTGCAATTCGGGGCCAACGTCCTGACTTTC. This sequence encodes CASSESLQFGANVLTF.

This clone was seen a handful of times. The chain joins TRBV6-1 to TRBJ1-2, with D unclear. V lost 2 bases, J lost 8 bases, and 12 bases lay in between. This CDR3 comprises 13 residues. Germline V gene sequence: CDR1 MNHNS, CDR2 SASEGT. CDR3 sequence: CASSELGSRGYTF. CDR3 nucleotide sequence: TGTGCCAGCAGTGAACTAGGATCGAGGGGCTACACCTTC.

The chain recombines TRBV7-2 with TRBJ2-1, with D possibly matching TRBD1 (6 bases). The CDR3 is 15 amino acids. The V gene lost 7 bases and the J gene lost 3 bases, with 16 bases spanning the gap. CDR1 SGHTA and CDR2 FQGNSA come from the germline V gene. The CDR3 DNA reads TGTGCCAGCACCCCATGGGACATTCGCTACAATGAGCAGTTCTTC. Amino acid sequence: CASTPWDIRYNEQFF. Combining the CDR3 with reference TRBV7-2 and TRBJ2-1 gives the whole variable domain GAGVSQSPSNKVTEKGKDVELRCDPISGHTALYWYRQSLGQGLEFLIYFQGNSAPDKSGLPSDRFSAERTGGSVSTLTIQRTQQEDSAVYLCASTPWDIRYNEQFFGPGTRLTVL.

This chain's CDR3 is CASSLRGTNEKLFF. The CDR3 DNA is TGTGCCAGCAGCTTAAGGGGGACTAATGAAAAACTGTTTTTT. This sequence joins TRBV5-4 and TRBJ1-4, with D perhaps matching TRBD1 (6 bases). The CDR3 totals 14 residues. Trimming removed 2 bases from V and 2 bases from J, with 7 bases in between. Germline CDR1 SGHNT, CDR2 YYREEE (reference sequence).

The chain combines TRBV7-9 with TRBJ2-2, with TRBD1 identical over 8 bases. The V gene's germline CDR1 is SEHNR and CDR2 FQNEAQ (reference sequence). This CDR3 is 14 amino acids long. The V and J ends lost 5 bases and 4 bases, in that order; junction bases with no gene match: 3. Here the CDR3 DNA reads TGTGCCAGCAGCCGACAGGGGAGCACCGGGGAGCTGTTTTTT. This sequence encodes CASSRQGSTGELFF.

This chain connects TRBV5-1 to TRBJ2-7; D unclear. This CDR3 contains 14 residues. Trimming pared 0 bases from V and 0 bases from J, leaving 7 bases between. From germline, CDR1 is SGHRS and CDR2 YFSETQ. Here the CDR3 reads CASSLGSSSYEQYF. In DNA, the CDR3 is TGCGCCAGCAGCTTGGGGAGTAGCTCCTACGAGCAGTACTTC.

The rearrangement uses TRBV9 and TRBJ2-6, with D possibly being TRBD2 (6 bases). This CDR3 is built from 16 residues. CDR1 is SGDLS, CDR2 YYNGEE, per germline. Between the trimmed V and J ends, which lost 3 bases and 2 bases, there was a span of 12 bases. CDR3: CASSAREGPGANVLTF. CDR3 sequence (DNA): TGTGCCAGCAGCGCGCGGGAAGGGCCTGGGGCCAACGTCCTGACTTTC.

The chain recombines TRBV2 with TRBJ2-3; TRBD1 aligns across 7 bases. This CDR3 spans 13 amino acids. Trimming at V came to 6 bases and at J to 2 bases, leaving 2 bases not matched to a gene. In germline, CDR1 is SNHLY, CDR2 FYNNEI. DNA for the CDR3: TGTGCCAGCAGGACAGGGTACACAGATACGCAGTATTTT. As protein: CASRTGYTDTQYF.

The chain links TRBV4-1 to TRBJ2-7; possibly TRBD1 for D (6 bases). The CDR3 sequence is 16 residues long. With 1 base removed from V and 5 bases from J, the gap between germline ends came to 18 bases. The germline V gene encodes CDR1 MGHRA and CDR2 YSYEKL. CDR3 region: CASSQGADRLLNEQYF. In DNA, the CDR3 is TGCGCCAGCAGCCAAGGGGCGGACAGACTACTTAACGAGCAGTACTTC.

This chain joins TRBV12-5 and TRBJ2-7; 7 bases line up with TRBD2. This CDR3 region has 12 residues. J was trimmed by 6 bases and V by 10 bases; bases with no gene match: 9. Germline CDR1 LGHNT, CDR2 FRNRAP. DNA for the CDR3: TGTGCTACCGGGAGGACCCTTCGCGAGCAGTACTTC. It is translated as CATGRTLREQYF.

The rearrangement uses TRBV10-3 and TRBJ2-7, with a tentative D call TRBD2 (6 bases). V gave up 0 bases and J gave up 8 bases, with 17 bases separating them. In germline, CDR1 is ENHRY, CDR2 SYGVKD. The CDR3 has 15 amino acids. CDR3 sequence: CAISESRTTPYKQYF. In nucleotides, the CDR3 is TGTGCCATCAGTGAGTCCCGGACTACCCCGTACAAGCAGTACTTC.

V gene TRBV9 combines with J gene TRBJ1-6; D is ambiguous. This CDR3 has 15 amino acids. The germline V gene has CDR1 SGDLS and CDR2 YYNGEE. The V end was cut by 0 bases, the J end by 11 bases, with 15 bases between. The CDR3 nucleotides are TGTGCCAGCAGCGTAGCCTTTATTGAGGGAGCACCCCTCCACTTT. Translating it yields CASSVAFIEGAPLHF.

V is TRBV5-5 and J is TRBJ1-5; TRBD1 matches at 9 bases. This CDR3 spans 16 amino acids. J gave up 4 bases and V 4 bases, and 9 bases lay outside the gene matches. CDR1 is SGHKS and CDR2 is YYEKEE in the germline V gene (reference sequence). CDR3 protein: CASSTGDRGVNQPQHF. The CDR3 DNA is TGTGCCAGCAGCACAGGAGACAGGGGGGTTAATCAGCCCCAGCATTTT. Complete variable domain (other parts from reference TRBV5-5 and TRBJ1-5): DAGVTQSPTHLIKTRGQQVTLRCSPISGHKSVSWYQQVLGQGPQFIFQYYEKEERGRGNFPDRFSARQFPNYSSELNVNALLLGDSALYLCASSTGDRGVNQPQHFGDGTRLSIL.

This rearrangement joins TRBV7-9 to TRBJ2-1, with 7 bases fitting TRBD2. The CDR3 consists of 15 residues. The germline CDR1 and CDR2 sequences are SEHNR and FQNEAQ (reference sequence). Unmatched junction bases numbered 5, after V lost 2 bases and J lost 4 bases. As DNA, the CDR3 is TGTGCCAGCAGCTTACTTGCGGGAGAGTACAATGAGCAGTTCTTC. Its translation: CASSLLAGEYNEQFF.

The CDR3 bases are TGTGCCAGCAGCTTAGGGGACAGGGGGCAAGGCTACACCTTC. It codes for CASSLGDRGQGYTF. This sequence joins TRBV7-2 and TRBJ1-2; 12 positions match TRBD1. Looked up from germline, CDR1 is SGHTA and CDR2 is FQGNSA. J gave up 8 bases and V 1 base, and 2 bases lay outside the gene matches. This CDR3 contains 14 residues.

The rearrangement joins TRBV5-5 to TRBJ2-1; TRBD2 aligns across 15 bases. J gave up 14 bases and V 4 bases, and 4 bases lay outside the gene matches. CDR1 and CDR2 (germline): SGHKS, YYEKEE (reference sequence). The CDR3 is 13 residues long. CDR3 sequence (DNA): TGTGCCAGCAGCGGCGGACTAGCGGGAGGGGAGTTCTTC. Translating gives CASSGGLAGGEFF.

This chain uses TRBV19 with TRBJ1-2, with D unresolved. V lost 0 bases and J lost 4, with 12 bases in between. Germline loops: CDR1 LNHDA, CDR2 SQIVND (reference sequence). The CDR3 is 15 residues long. The CDR3 DNA sequence: TGTGCCAGTAGTATAGATCGGGGAGCGGGCTATGGCTACACCTTC. Encoded protein: CASSIDRGAGYGYTF.

This chain connects TRBV4-3 to TRBJ1-4; D remains ambiguous. V lost 0 bases to trimming and J lost 5 bases, with 13 bases between them. This CDR3 contains 16 residues. Germline V gives CDR1 LGHNA, CDR2 YSLEER. This CDR3 reads CASSQDRQSRNEKLFF. The CDR3 DNA reads TGCGCCAGCAGCCAAGATAGGCAATCCAGGAATGAAAAACTGTTTTTT.

In its sample, this clone was seen a few times. V is TRBV9 and J is TRBJ1-1, with 9 nucleotides matching TRBD1. V dropped 2 bases and J dropped 4; count of bases not matched to a gene: 6. The CDR3 has 15 residues. Germline V gene lookup returns CDR1 SGDLS and CDR2 YYNGEE. The CDR3 loop reads CASSVAGQGITEAFF. For the CDR3, the DNA is TGTGCCAGCAGCGTGGCCGGACAGGGGATCACTGAAGCTTTCTTT.

The V gene is TRBV20-1, the J gene TRBJ1-2, with D uncertain. V was shortened by 3 bases and J by 8 bases, with 10 bases between the two germline ends. Per germline, CDR1 DFQATT and CDR2 SNEGSKA (reference sequence). CDR3 length equals 11 residues. The CDR3 loop reads CSARSRRGYTF. CDR3 bases: TGCAGTGCTAGGTCGAGGCGGGGCTACACCTTC.

The rearrangement uses TRBV5-4 and TRBJ2-1; D uncertain. The ends were cut back, 0 bases at V and 5 bases at J, with 15 bases in the middle. Germline-derived CDR1 and CDR2 are SGHNT and YYREEE (reference sequence). This CDR3 comprises 16 residues. The CDR3 sequence is CASSLGGSSPNNEQFF. In DNA form, the CDR3 reads TGTGCCAGCAGCTTGGGAGGTAGCAGCCCGAACAATGAGCAGTTCTTC.

The sample holds a few counts of this clone. The CDR3 nucleotides read TGTGCCAGCACCTGGACAGGGGGAAACAATCAGCCCCAGCATTTT. It yields the protein CASTWTGGNNQPQHF. This chain uses TRBV11-3 with TRBJ1-5; 10 bases are shared with TRBD1. Germline V gene lookup returns CDR1 SGHNT and CDR2 YENEEA. This CDR3 is 15 amino acids long. Unmatched junction bases numbered 6, after V lost 7 bases and J lost 3 bases.

V and J are TRBV29-1 and TRBJ1-3, with D possibly TRBD1 on 6 matching bases. The germline V gene encodes CDR1 SQVTM and CDR2 ANQGSEA. CDR3 length equals 14 residues. V was pared by 6 bases and J by 1 base, with 13 bases between. The CDR3 is CSVEGGASGNTIYF. CDR3 coding DNA: TGCAGCGTCGAGGGGGGGGCTTCTGGAAACACCATATATTTT.

This chain links TRBV7-2 with TRBJ2-3, with a weak D call TRBD1 (5 bases). The CDR3 length is 17 residues. Germline V gives CDR1 SGHTA, CDR2 FQGNSA. V was pared by 2 bases and J by 0 bases, with 15 bases between. The CDR3, as DNA: TGTGCCAGCAGCTTAATCCCCCAGGGAACTAGCACAGATACGCAGTATTTT. It codes for CASSLIPQGTSTDTQYF.

This chain joins TRBV4-2 and TRBJ2-5; D possibly corresponds to TRBD1 (5 bases). Trimming took 1 base from V and 1 from J, leaving 10 bases between them. The CDR3 is made up of 15 amino acids. CDR1 and CDR2 (germline): LGHNA, YNFKEQ. The CDR3 nucleotides are TGTGCCAGCAGCCAAGCCCCAGGGTTCCAAGAGACCCAGTACTTC. Amino acid sequence: CASSQAPGFQETQYF.

The genes are TRBV10-3 and TRBJ1-3, with TRBD1 as a possible D gene (5 bases). The V and J ends lost 5 bases and 8 bases respectively, with 16 bases between them. The V gene's germline CDR1 is ENHRY and CDR2 SYGVKD. CDR3 size: 14 residues. CDR3 sequence: CAISLGQGGYTIYF. The DNA of the CDR3 is TGTGCCATCAGTTTGGGGCAGGGTGGTTACACCATATATTTT.

This chain connects TRBV11-2 to TRBJ2-5, with a tentative D call TRBD2 (5 bases). Germline V gene lookup returns CDR1 SGHAT and CDR2 FQNNGV. Trimming left V 8 bases short and J 1 base short, with 11 bases between. This CDR3 has 13 residues. This CDR3 is CASGSGFQETQYF. The DNA of the CDR3 is TGTGCCAGCGGCAGCGGTTTCCAAGAGACCCAGTACTTC. Variable domain in full (rest from reference TRBV11-2 and TRBJ2-5): EAGVAQSPRYKIIEKRQSVAFWCNPISGHATLYWYQQILGQGPKLLIQFQNNGVVDDSQLPKDRFSAERLKGVDSTLKIQPAKLEDSAVYLCASGSGFQETQYFGPGTRLLVL.

The rearrangement uses TRBV18 and TRBJ2-3; 9 bases line up with TRBD2. This CDR3 region has 16 residues. The junction had 7 bases not matched to a gene; V was cut back by 1 base and J by 5 bases. Germline V gene data show CDR1 as KGHSH and CDR2 as LQKENI. The CDR3 protein is CASSPHAGGSGDTQYF. For the CDR3, the DNA is TGTGCCAGCTCACCACACGCGGGAGGGAGTGGAGATACGCAGTATTTT.

This chain links TRBV6-5 with TRBJ2-5; a possible D gene is TRBD2 (7 bases). The closer fit of TRBJ2-7 to the DNA end suggests the J call may be wrong. This CDR3 is 15 amino acids long. Germline loops: CDR1 MNHEY, CDR2 SVGAGI. CDR3: CASSYKAGAAYEQYF. The CDR3 nucleotides are TGTGCCAGCAGTTACAAGGCGGGGGCTGCCTACGAGCAGTACTTC.

This clone was recorded only once. The rearrangement uses TRBV7-9 and TRBJ2-1; TRBD1 might be the D (6 bases). With 5 bases removed from V and 0 bases from J, the gap between germline ends came to 11 bases. The V gene's germline CDR1 is SEHNR and CDR2 FQNEAQ (reference sequence). CDR3 length: 15 amino acids. The CDR3 reads CASSGGRSSYNEQFF. DNA for the CDR3: TGTGCCAGCAGCGGGGGCCGTAGCTCCTACAATGAGCAGTTCTTC.

J is TRBJ2-7 and V is TRBV4-3; TRBD2 aligns across 14 bases. The J segment lost 2 bases and the V segment lost 3 bases, leaving 12 bases of the junction unmatched. The CDR3 sequence is 19 residues long. Per the germline V gene, CDR1 is LGHNA and CDR2 is YSLEER. The CDR3 spells CASSQMGGGTSGSTYEQYF. The DNA for the CDR3 is TGCGCCAGCAGCCAGATGGGGGGCGGGACTAGCGGGAGCACCTACGAGCAGTACTTC.

The sample holds one count of this clone. The chain links TRBV19 to TRBJ1-5; TRBD1 is a possible D gene (5 bases). Germline V CDR1 and CDR2: LNHDA, SQIVND (reference sequence). The CDR3 runs 13 residues. V lost 5 bases and J 3 bases, leaving 8 bases between the germline ends. The CDR3: CASSGGYNQPQHF. The CDR3 DNA reads as TGTGCCAGTAGTGGGGGGTACAATCAGCCCCAGCATTTT.